The following is a T cell receptor beta chain sequence with its context. Antigen: not known. Trimming removed 4 bases from V and 8 bases from J; junction bases left unmatched: 11. From germline, CDR1 is SGHDT and CDR2 YYEEEE. The CDR3 covers 16 residues. Here immunoSEQ multiplex PCR was the method, and the copy in TCRdb shows in-frame clones only, minus some. The sample has some 97,000 clones, 75% to 90% seen once. The entry originates in a study of OX40 agonist ivuxolimab in advanced cancers. Study findings and constraints: Undetermined was the antigen specificity of the expanded peripheral T cells.

The chain is built from TRBV5-6 and TRBJ1-4, with TRBD1 identical over 10 bases. This TCR derives from an adult with an advanced solid tumor such as melanoma, head and neck, liver or kidney cancer. Material: CD4+ or CD8+ T cells sorted from blood, obtained in a trial of the OX40 agonist ivuxolimab. The DNA for the CDR3 is TGTGCCAGCAGCACAAGCGACAGGGGGCGAGGGGAAAAACTGTTTTTT. Protein product: CASSTSDRGRGEKLFF.